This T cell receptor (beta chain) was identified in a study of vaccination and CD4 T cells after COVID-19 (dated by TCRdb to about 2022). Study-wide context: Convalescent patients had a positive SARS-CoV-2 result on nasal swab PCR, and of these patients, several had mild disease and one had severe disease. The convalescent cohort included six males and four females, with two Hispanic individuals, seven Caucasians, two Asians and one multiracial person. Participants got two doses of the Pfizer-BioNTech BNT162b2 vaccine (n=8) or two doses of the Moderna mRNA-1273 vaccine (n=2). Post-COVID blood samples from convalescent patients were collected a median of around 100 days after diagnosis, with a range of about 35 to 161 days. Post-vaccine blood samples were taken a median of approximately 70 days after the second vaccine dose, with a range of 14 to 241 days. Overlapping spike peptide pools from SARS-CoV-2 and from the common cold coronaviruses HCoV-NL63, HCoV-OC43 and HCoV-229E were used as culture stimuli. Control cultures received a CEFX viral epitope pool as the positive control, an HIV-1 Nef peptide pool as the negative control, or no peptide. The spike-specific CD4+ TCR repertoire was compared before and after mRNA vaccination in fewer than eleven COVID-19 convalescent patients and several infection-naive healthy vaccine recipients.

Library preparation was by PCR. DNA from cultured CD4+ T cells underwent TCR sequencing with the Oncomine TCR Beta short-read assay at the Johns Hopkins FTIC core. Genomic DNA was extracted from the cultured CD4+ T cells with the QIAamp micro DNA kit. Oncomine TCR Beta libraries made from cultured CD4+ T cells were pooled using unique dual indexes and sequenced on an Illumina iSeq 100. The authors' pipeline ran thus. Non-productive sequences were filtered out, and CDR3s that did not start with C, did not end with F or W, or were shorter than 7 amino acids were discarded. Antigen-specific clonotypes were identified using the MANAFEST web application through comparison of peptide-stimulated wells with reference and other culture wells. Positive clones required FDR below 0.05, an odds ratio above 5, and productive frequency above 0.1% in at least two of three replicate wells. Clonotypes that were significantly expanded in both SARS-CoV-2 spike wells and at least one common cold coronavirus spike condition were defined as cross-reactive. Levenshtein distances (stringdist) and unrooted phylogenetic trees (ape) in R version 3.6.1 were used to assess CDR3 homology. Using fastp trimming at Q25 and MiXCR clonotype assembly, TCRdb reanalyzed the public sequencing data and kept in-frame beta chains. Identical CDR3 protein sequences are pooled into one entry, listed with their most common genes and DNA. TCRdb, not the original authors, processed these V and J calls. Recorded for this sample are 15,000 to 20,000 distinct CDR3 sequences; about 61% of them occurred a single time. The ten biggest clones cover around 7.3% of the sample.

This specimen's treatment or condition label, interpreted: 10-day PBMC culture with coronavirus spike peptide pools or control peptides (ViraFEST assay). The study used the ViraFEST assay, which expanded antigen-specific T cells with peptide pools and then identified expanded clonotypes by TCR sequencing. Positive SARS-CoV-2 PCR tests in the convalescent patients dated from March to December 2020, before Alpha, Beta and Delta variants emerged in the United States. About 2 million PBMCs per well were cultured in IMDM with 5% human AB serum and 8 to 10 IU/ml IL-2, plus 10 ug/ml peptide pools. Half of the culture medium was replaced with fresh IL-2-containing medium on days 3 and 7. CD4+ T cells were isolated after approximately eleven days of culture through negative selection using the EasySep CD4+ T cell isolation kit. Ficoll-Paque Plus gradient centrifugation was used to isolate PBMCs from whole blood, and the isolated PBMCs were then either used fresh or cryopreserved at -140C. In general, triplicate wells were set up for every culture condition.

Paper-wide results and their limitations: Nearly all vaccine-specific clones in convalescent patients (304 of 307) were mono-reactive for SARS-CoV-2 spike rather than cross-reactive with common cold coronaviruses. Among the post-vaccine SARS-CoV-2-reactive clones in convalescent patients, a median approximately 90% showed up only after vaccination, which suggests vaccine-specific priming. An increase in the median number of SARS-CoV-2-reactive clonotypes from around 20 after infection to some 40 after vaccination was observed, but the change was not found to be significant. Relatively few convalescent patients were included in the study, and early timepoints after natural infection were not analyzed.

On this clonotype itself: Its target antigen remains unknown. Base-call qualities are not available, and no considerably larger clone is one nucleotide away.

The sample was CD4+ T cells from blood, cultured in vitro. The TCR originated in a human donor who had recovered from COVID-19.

The bases are TGCGCCAGCAGCTTGGGAGGTTCTGGGGTCTGGGACGAGCAGTACTTC. Its product reads: CASSLGGSGVWDEQYF. The receptor chain draws on TRBV5-1 and TRBJ2-7; no D gene call is confident. The CDR3 numbers 16 residues from cysteine through phenylalanine. Left in the record is the CDR3 DNA by itself, 48 bases read in frame from the first base. V was cut back by 0 bases and J by 5 bases, leaving a gap of 18 bases between them. According to the germline V gene, CDR1 reads SGHRS and CDR2 reads YFSETQ. The entire variable domain, with the stretches around the CDR3 drawn from the reference TRBV5-1 and TRBJ2-7 proteins, is KAGVTQTPRYLIKTRGQQVTLSCSPISGHRSVSWYQQTPGQGLQFLFEYFSETQRNKGNFPGRFSGRQFSNSRSEMNVSTLELGDSALYLCASSLGGSGVWDEQYFGPGTRLTVT.